What follows is one TCR beta chain and its context. This CDR3 contains 15 residues. Germline CDR1 LGHNA, CDR2 YNFKEQ. V shed 1 base and J shed 0 bases, with 8 bases lying between them. The data stem from a study of T cell changes during pregnancy in multiple sclerosis. Generated by immunoSEQ multiplex PCR, the TCRdb table keeps only in-frame clones and is missing some. The data contain over 60,000 clones, approximately 92% of them singletons. The rearrangement links TRBV4-2 to TRBJ2-3; possible D gene TRBD1, 5 bases. The specimen was peripheral blood, collected in the first trimester of pregnancy. This receptor was taken from a female donor with multiple sclerosis, enrolled in a pregnancy study. The DNA of the CDR3 is TGTGCCAGCAGCCAAGCGGACACAAGCACAGATACGCAGTATTTT. This translates into CASSQADTSTDTQYF.